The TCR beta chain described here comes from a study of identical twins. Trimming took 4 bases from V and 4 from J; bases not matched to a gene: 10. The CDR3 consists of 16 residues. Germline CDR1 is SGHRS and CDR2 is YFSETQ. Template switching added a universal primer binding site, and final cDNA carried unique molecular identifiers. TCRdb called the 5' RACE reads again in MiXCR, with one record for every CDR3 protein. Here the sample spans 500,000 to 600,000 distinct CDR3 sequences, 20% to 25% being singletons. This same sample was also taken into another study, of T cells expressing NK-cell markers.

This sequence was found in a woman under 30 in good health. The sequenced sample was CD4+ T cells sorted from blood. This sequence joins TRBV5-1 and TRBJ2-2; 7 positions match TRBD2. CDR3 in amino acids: CASSPGTTSFTGELFF. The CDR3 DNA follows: TGCGCCAGCAGCCCCGGAACGACTAGCTTCACCGGGGAGCTGTTTTTT.